This T cell receptor beta chain was sequenced for a study of T cell responses to AZD1222 COVID-19 vaccine. This CDR3 has 16 amino acids. CDR1 and CDR2 from the germline V gene are PRHDT and FYEKMQ (reference sequence). V was pared by 4 bases and J by 0 bases, with 12 bases between. Study-level results: Without day 14 samples, only post-peak T cell repertoires were studied. Breadth and depth of Spike-specific TCRs rose after two AZD1222 doses.

On this clone itself: Its cognate antigen is unknown.

The table came from immunoSEQ multiplex PCR; TCRdb's copy has only in-frame clones and leaves some out. This sample has 150,000 to 200,000 clones; more than 80% occur once, and the top ten carry 4% to 4.5%. The V gene is TRBV13, the J gene TRBJ2-2; D may match TRBD1 or TRBD2 (6 bases each). Sample: peripheral blood, taken 28 days after the second dose of the MenACWY control vaccine. This clonotype was sampled from an adult who received the MenACWY meningococcal vaccine as a control. CDR3: CASSSGGGPNTGELFF. The DNA for the CDR3 is TGTGCCAGCAGCTCAGGAGGGGGTCCGAACACCGGGGAGCTGTTTTTT. Full variable domain (rest looked up from reference TRBV13 and TRBJ2-2): AAGVIQSPRHLIKEKRETATLKCYPIPRHDTVYWYQQGPGQDPQFLISFYEKMQSDKGSIPDRFSAQQFSDYHSELNMSSLELGDSALYFCASSSGGGPNTGELFFGEGSRLTVL.